Listed here are 9 T cell receptor beta chains from one sample, sequenced in a study of post-analysis software for immune sequencing data. The study, taken as a whole, reports: Compared with controls, patients had more of five or six TRBV segments, including TRBV5-6, TRBV5-1 and TRBV20-1.

These receptors' antigens are unknown. Libraries were made from TCR beta cDNA, and they carried unique molecular identifiers. One entry per CDR3 protein results from TCRdb running MiXCR on the PCR reads. Counted here are about half a million distinct CDR3 sequences, 34% occurring once; the ten biggest clones make up 4.5% to 7.5%. Sequencing used blood. The receptors shown here come from a girl aged 2 to 17 with multiple sclerosis.

The chain is built from TRBV5-1 and TRBJ2-1, with a weak D call TRBD2 (5 bases). Trimming shortened V by 4 bases and J by 0 bases, and 14 bases separated the two germline ends. The germline V gene has CDR1 SGHRS and CDR2 YFSETQ. This CDR3 is 16 amino acids long. The CDR3: CASSPLDGGSYNEQFF. The CDR3 DNA reads TGCGCCAGCAGCCCACTAGACGGAGGCTCCTACAATGAGCAGTTCTTC. Full variable domain (missing parts from reference TRBV5-1 and TRBJ2-1): KAGVTQTPRYLIKTRGQQVTLSCSPISGHRSVSWYQQTPGQGLQFLFEYFSETQRNKGNFPGRFSGRQFSNSRSEMNVSTLELGDSALYLCASSPLDGGSYNEQFFGPGTRLTVL.

This clonotype was observed a handful of times. The chain couples TRBV6-6 to TRBJ2-3; D assignment may be TRBD1 or TRBD2 (5 bases each). Germline V gives CDR1 MNHNY, CDR2 SVGAGI (reference sequence). The CDR3 covers 13 residues. V dropped 6 bases and J dropped 2 bases, with 9 bases sitting between them. Here the CDR3 DNA reads TGTGCCAGCAGGCCTGGGACCACAGATACGCAGTATTTT. Translating gives CASRPGTTDTQYF.

This clonotype turned up a few times. This chain links TRBV5-1 with TRBJ2-5, with D perhaps TRBD2 (7 bases). CDR1 and CDR2 from the germline V gene are SGHRS and YFSETQ. V was clipped by 0 bases and J by 4 bases, with 13 bases between them. The CDR3 spans 15 residues. The CDR3 bases are TGCGCCAGCAGCTTGGAGGGGGGGATGGGAGAGACCCAGTACTTC. Amino acid sequence: CASSLEGGMGETQYF. Full variable domain (outside the CDR3, taken from reference TRBV5-1 and TRBJ2-5): KAGVTQTPRYLIKTRGQQVTLSCSPISGHRSVSWYQQTPGQGLQFLFEYFSETQRNKGNFPGRFSGRQFSNSRSEMNVSTLELGDSALYLCASSLEGGMGETQYFGPGTRLLVL.

This clonotype was observed at least ten times. The chain carries TRBV10-3 and TRBJ2-5; D is perhaps TRBD1 or TRBD2 (5 bases each). The CDR3 has 13 amino acids. Looked up from germline, CDR1 is ENHRY and CDR2 is SYGVKD. V was cut by 0 bases and J by 4 bases, with 6 bases left in between. The CDR3 is CAISESRGETQYF. The DNA of the CDR3 is TGTGCCATCAGTGAGTCGAGGGGAGAGACCCAGTACTTC.

The chain recombines TRBV4-1 with TRBJ2-1; D may be TRBD1 or TRBD2 (5 bases each). Germline V lookup: CDR1 MGHRA, CDR2 YSYEKL. Trimming left V 3 bases short and J 4 bases short, with 16 bases between. This CDR3 has 16 amino acids. For the CDR3, the DNA is TGCGCCAGCAGCCAGCCCCGGGACGGAGCATACAATGAGCAGTTCTTC. Protein sequence: CASSQPRDGAYNEQFF.

CDR3 coding DNA: TGTGCCACCAGCAGAGAGACTAGCTCGGGCACAGATACGCAGTATTTT. Its translation: CATSRETSSGTDTQYF. The chain has TRBV15 and TRBJ2-3; 7 positions match TRBD2. The CDR3 loop spans 16 amino acids. V lost 0 bases and J lost 1; bases outside the gene matches: 4. Germline CDR1 reads LNHNV; CDR2 reads YYDKDF (reference sequence). Drawing the rest from reference TRBV15 and TRBJ2-3, the complete variable domain is DAMVIQNPRYQVTQFGKPVTLSCSQTLNHNVMYWYQQKSSQAPKLLFHYYDKDFNNEADTPDNFQSRRPNTSFCFLDIRSPGLGDTAMYLCATSRETSSGTDTQYFGPGTRLTVL.

This clonotype was observed a handful of times. V is TRBV18 and J is TRBJ2-7; D possibly uses TRBD1 or TRBD2 (5 bases each). The CDR3 is made up of 15 amino acids. The germline V gene has CDR1 KGHSH and CDR2 LQKENI. V gave up 6 bases and J gave up 0 bases, with 15 bases separating them. CDR3 residues: CASSRRDGNSYEQYF. The CDR3 DNA sequence: TGTGCCAGCTCTCGTAGGGACGGGAACTCCTACGAGCAGTACTTC.

Only a few counts were recorded for this clonotype. The rearrangement joins TRBV6-5 to TRBJ2-5; D is possibly TRBD1 (5 bases). V was trimmed by 10 bases and J by 2 bases, leaving 11 bases between them. Germline CDR1 is MNHEY and CDR2 is SVGAGI. This CDR3 comprises 12 residues. The CDR3 sequence: CATSGYQETQYF. Here the CDR3 DNA reads TGTGCCACCTCAGGGTATCAAGAGACCCAGTACTTC.

This chain links TRBV5-1 with TRBJ2-3; possibly TRBD1 for D (6 bases). Germline V gene lookup returns CDR1 SGHRS and CDR2 YFSETQ. Trimming cost V 0 bases and J 0 bases, with 8 bases left between them. The CDR3 runs 15 residues. The CDR3 loop is CASSLEGVSTDTQYF. The DNA of the CDR3 is TGCGCCAGCAGCTTGGAGGGGGTTAGCACAGATACGCAGTATTTT. Variable domain in full (rest from reference TRBV5-1 and TRBJ2-3): KAGVTQTPRYLIKTRGQQVTLSCSPISGHRSVSWYQQTPGQGLQFLFEYFSETQRNKGNFPGRFSGRQFSNSRSEMNVSTLELGDSALYLCASSLEGVSTDTQYFGPGTRLTVL.